Below, 9 T cell receptor beta chains from the same sample are listed, as sequenced in a study of cytomegalovirus exposure and HLA in healthy donors (dated by TCRdb to the late 2010s). Library preparation employed the immunoSEQ multiplex PCR assay. The table comes from immuneACCESS by way of TCRdb, which keeps in-frame sequences with V and J called. Part of the clones is missing from these tables; in studies checked, under half for an unresolved V gene and the rest for unknown reasons. A total of approximately 82,000 clones appear in this sample, roughly 95% of them only once. 0.55% to 0.75% of the sample is taken by the ten largest. Sequences were obtained from PBMCs. These receptors originate from a woman under 30 in good health and CMV-seronegative.

This sequence joins TRBV5-1 and TRBJ2-5, with 8 bases lining up with TRBD1. This CDR3 spans 16 amino acids. Germline trimming cut 4 bases from V and 5 bases from J; bases unmatched to any gene: 13. In germline, CDR1 is SGHRS, CDR2 YFSETQ. The chain's CDR3 is CASSNNPQGVRETQYF. In nucleotides, the CDR3 is TGCGCCAGCAGCAATAACCCACAGGGGGTAAGGGAGACCCAGTACTTC.

The chain employs TRBV7-2 and TRBJ2-7; D perhaps matches TRBD2 (5 bases). CDR1 and CDR2 from the germline V gene are SGHTA and FQGNSA. The CDR3 has 14 amino acids. V was pared by 4 bases and J by 7 bases, with 17 bases between. This CDR3 reads CASSSRARAGEQYF. CDR3 sequence (DNA): TGTGCCAGCAGCTCCCGGGCCCGGGCGGGTGAGCAGTACTTC.

The DNA for the CDR3 is TGTGCCAGCAGCTTGAAGCCAGCGGAAGATAACTCCTACGAGCAGTACTTC. Amino acids: CASSLKPAEDNSYEQYF. J is TRBJ2-7 and V is TRBV5-4; the D gene is possibly TRBD2 (5 bases). The CDR3 sequence is 17 residues long. Trimming left V 1 base short and J 0 bases short, with 17 bases between. Germline CDR1 is SGHNT and CDR2 is YYREEE (reference sequence).

The CDR3: CASSERTGGVSYEQYF. In DNA, the CDR3 is TGTGCCAGCAGTGAGAGGACAGGGGGCGTTTCTTACGAGCAGTACTTC. V is TRBV2 and J is TRBJ2-7; 11 bases line up with TRBD1. The V gene's germline CDR1 is SNHLY and CDR2 FYNNEI. The length of the CDR3 is 16 residues. With V trimmed by 3 bases and J by 4 bases, 8 bases remained unmatched.

This chain uses TRBV19 with TRBJ1-2, with D possibly TRBD1 on 6 matching bases. The V end lost 3 bases, the J end lost 4 bases, and 12 bases lay between the germline ends. Germline CDR1 and CDR2: LNHDA and SQIVND (reference sequence). The CDR3 runs 14 residues. In DNA form, the CDR3 reads TGTGCCAGTAGTATCGGACAGCGAGTCTATGGCTACACCTTC. Residues: CASSIGQRVYGYTF. Filled out from reference TRBV19 and TRBJ1-2, the complete variable domain reads DGGITQSPKYLFRKEGQNVTLSCEQNLNHDAMYWYRQDPGQGLRLIYYSQIVNDFQKGDIAEGYSVSREKKESFPLTVTSAQKNPTAFYLCASSIGQRVYGYTFGSGTRLTVV.

This CDR3 reads CASEGTDNSPLHF. The CDR3 nucleotides read TGTGCCAGCGAGGGGACAGACAATTCACCCCTCCACTTT. This chain connects TRBV2 to TRBJ1-6; 7 nucleotides line up with TRBD1. CDR1 and CDR2 (germline): SNHLY, FYNNEI. The CDR3 is 13 amino acids. Trimming removed 8 bases from V and 7 bases from J; junction bases left unmatched: 5.

The J gene is TRBJ2-7, the V gene TRBV7-9; tentatively, D is TRBD2 (5 bases). The germline V gene encodes CDR1 SEHNR and CDR2 FQNEAQ (reference sequence). V was pared by 3 bases and J by 4 bases, with 13 bases between. The CDR3 consists of 14 residues. The CDR3 is CASSLARGKYEQYF. DNA for the CDR3: TGTGCCAGCAGCTTGGCGAGAGGGAAGTACGAGCAGTACTTC.

The V gene is TRBV6-1, the J gene TRBJ2-1; D possibly corresponds to TRBD2 (5 bases). The V end was cut by 1 base, the J end by 4 bases, with 11 bases between. Germline V lookup: CDR1 MNHNS, CDR2 SASEGT. CDR3 size: 15 residues. DNA of the CDR3: TGTGCCAGCAGTGAAGGGGCCCCGGGGTACAATGAGCAGTTCTTC. The encoded protein is CASSEGAPGYNEQFF.

The chain links TRBV7-6 to TRBJ1-1; D may be TRBD1 (6 bases). Trimming took 5 bases from V and 1 from J, leaving 17 bases between them. From germline, CDR1 is SGHVS and CDR2 FNYEAQ. CDR3 length: 16 amino acids. The DNA of the CDR3 is TGTGCCAGCAGCCTAGGCACGGCAGGGGCGAACACTGAAGCTTTCTTT. Encoded protein: CASSLGTAGANTEAFF.